This TCR beta chain was profiled in a study of shared clonotypes between healthy human individuals. Of note for this clone: Its antigen is undetermined.

In the original analysis: Junction-only immunoSEQ sequences carried no quality scores, so filtering differed. Sequenced by immunoSEQ multiplex PCR; TCRdb stores in-frame clones only, minus some. V and J calls and clone size are given by that table; D and trimming were obtained from the DNA. In the table there are about 1.5 million clones, roughly 98% of which are singletons. Trimming cost V 6 bases and J 7 bases; bases outside gene matches: 11. The CDR3 consists of 16 residues. Germline CDR1 WNHNN, CDR2 SYGVQD (reference sequence). Whole-study results and caveats: Relative to memory subsets, naive subsets generally showed larger estimated richness.

The sequencing sample was made of naive CD4+ T cells sorted from blood. Indicated subset: CD45RA+ positively selected. The V gene is TRBV10-1, the J gene TRBJ2-1; 11 bases agree with TRBD1. This receptor was identified in a man between 25 and 39 years old in good health. CDR3 in amino acids: CASSGTGTGGLNEQFF. The DNA for the CDR3 is TGCGCCAGCAGCGGGACCGGGACAGGGGGTTTGAATGAGCAGTTCTTC.